This T cell receptor (beta chain) was retrieved from a study of blood T cell repertoires in COVID-19. For the study at large: From T cells, B-cell-depleted T cells, or PBMCs came the material, which was cDNA or gDNA.

Produced via immunoSEQ multiplex PCR; TCRdb's table is partial and in-frame only. This table holds roughly 150,000 clones, over 80% found once. Exposed volunteers were people who met a COVID-19 case within 2 weeks before study entry. Sample: PBMCs or T cells enriched from blood (not recorded which). This TCR was recovered from a man in his sixties or seventies who had been exposed to COVID-19.

This CDR3 reads CASSLELAGGRGTDTQYF. The CDR3 DNA is TGTGCCAGCAGCTTAGAACTAGCGGGGGGGCGGGGCACAGATACGCAGTATTTT. This chain uses TRBV7-2 with TRBJ2-3; TRBD2 matches at 13 bases. The CDR3 extends over 18 amino acids. J lost 1 base, V lost 1 base, and 5 bases had no gene match. Germline lookup yields CDR1 SGHTA and CDR2 FQGNSA.